These T cell receptor beta chains were read from a single sample in a study of PD-L1 blockade in urothelial cancer. Repertoires were generated with immunoSEQ multiplex PCR, while TCRdb's copy carries only in-frame clones and drops some. The sample contains 35,000 to 45,000 clones, about 88% of which appear only once. The starting material was PBMCs, obtained around atezolizumab (anti-PD-L1) treatment. The receptor source for this set is an older woman with urothelial cancer. CDR3s leave out the opening cysteine and the closing phenylalanine or tryptophan. Fields, in order: V gene, J gene, CDR3 protein.

>TRBV5-6|TRBJ1-6
ASSSRERGRFYNSPLH
>TRBV11-3|TRBJ1-1
ASSVDQANTEAF
>TRBV20-1|TRBJ2-7
APRGLREQY
>TRBV5-1|TRBJ1-1
ASSPRVSNTEAF
>TRBV2|TRBJ2-7
ASGTESYEQY
>TRBV4-2|TRBJ1-2
ASSPGTGRDGYT
>TRBV5-4|TRBJ2-1
ASDVGAGSYNEQF
>TRBV7-9|TRBJ1-5
ASSLVAAEQGQPQH
>TRBV19|TRBJ2-1
ASTHAGTRAYNEQF
>TRBV2|TRBJ2-2
ASRRTSGGHTGELF
>TRBV18|TRBJ2-6
ASSPRGGSSGANVLT
>TRBV2|TRBJ1-6
ASSEAQGVLSPLH
>TRBV7-6|TRBJ2-3
ASSLGGDTTDTQY
>TRBV27|TRBJ2-2
ASSLLAHTGELF
>TRBV19|TRBJ2-7
ASSRDREYEQY
>TRBV19|TRBJ2-1
ASSIWEGSVNEQF
>TRBV5-5|TRBJ2-3
ASSLGTGEDTQY
>TRBV4-3|TRBJ2-3
ASSQELADSTDTQY
>TRBV4-2|TRBJ1-2
ASSLNRAPVGYT
>TRBV7-2|TRBJ2-2
ASSLRGGGELF
>TRBV27|TRBJ1-6
ASSIEQGRWSSPLH
>TRBV27|TRBJ2-1
ASTNFPWASGSGNEQF
>TRBV4-1|TRBJ2-1
ASSLPTSGDEQF
>TRBV10-3|TRBJ2-2
AIRALDTGELF
>TRBV6-5|TRBJ1-1
ASRSPRYSTEAF
>TRBV6-1|TRBJ1-5
ASSEARDRWPQH
>TRBV5-6|TRBJ2-4
ASSLFGGYNIQY
>TRBV5-6|TRBJ2-3
ASSLASDTQY
>TRBV5-1|TRBJ1-1
ASSGGWASDPEAF
>TRBV7-9|TRBJ1-2
ASSDDRGFGIYGYT
>TRBV5-1|TRBJ1-5
ASSLEDGGTAQH
>TRBV5-6|TRBJ2-1
ASSLTDRGNEQF
>TRBV4-3|TRBJ2-7
ASSLWTEGYEQY
>TRBV6-1|TRBJ2-6
ASNRGPSGANVLT
>TRBV13|TRBJ2-2
ASSTSRGGELF
>TRBV7-8|TRBJ2-5
ASSLGLAGGWETQY
>TRBV27|TRBJ2-7
ASSFQIAYEQY
>TRBV29-1|TRBJ2-1
SVVGRNSYNEQF
>TRBV28|TRBJ1-5
ASSLRGPNQPQH
>TRBV7-8|TRBJ2-7
ASSLLASGGAYEQY
>TRBV5-4|TRBJ1-3
ASSWGTGGGDGNTIY
>TRBV11-2|TRBJ1-2
ASRAYQGAGDYGYT
>TRBV7-7|TRBJ2-2
ASSLSGVDTGELF
>TRBV4-1|TRBJ1-3
ASSSQGRESLSSGNTIY
>TRBV4-3|TRBJ2-4
ASSQESSASGRVGAKNIQY
>TRBV5-1|TRBJ1-5
ASSFSPGQGTNQPQH
>TRBV11-2|TRBJ1-1
ASSIGTGGWATEAF
>TRBV9|TRBJ2-7
ASSVERSQGEQY